This T cell receptor beta chain was sequenced during a study of OX40 agonist ivuxolimab in advanced cancers. Study results and limitations: Within 6 weeks, CD4+ and CD8+ blood T cells expanded clonally at 0.1 to 3.0 mg/kg.

Concerning this clone: Its antigen is unidentified.

Sequenced by immunoSEQ multiplex PCR; TCRdb stores in-frame clones only, minus some. The sample lists about 60,000 clones; roughly nine tenths were seen once. This specimen consisted of CD4+ or CD8+ T cells sorted from blood, obtained in a trial of the OX40 agonist ivuxolimab. This clonotype was obtained from an adult with an advanced solid tumor such as melanoma, head and neck, liver or kidney cancer.

Here the CDR3 reads CASSLSEGAGNTIYF. The CDR3 coding sequence is TGTGCCAGCAGCTTATCGGAAGGGGCTGGAAACACCATATATTTT. The chain combines TRBV11-2 with TRBJ1-3, with D maybe TRBD1 (5 bases). The length of the CDR3 is 15 residues. Trimming stripped 2 bases from V and 2 bases from J, with 10 bases between. Germline V CDR1 and CDR2: SGHAT, FQNNGV.